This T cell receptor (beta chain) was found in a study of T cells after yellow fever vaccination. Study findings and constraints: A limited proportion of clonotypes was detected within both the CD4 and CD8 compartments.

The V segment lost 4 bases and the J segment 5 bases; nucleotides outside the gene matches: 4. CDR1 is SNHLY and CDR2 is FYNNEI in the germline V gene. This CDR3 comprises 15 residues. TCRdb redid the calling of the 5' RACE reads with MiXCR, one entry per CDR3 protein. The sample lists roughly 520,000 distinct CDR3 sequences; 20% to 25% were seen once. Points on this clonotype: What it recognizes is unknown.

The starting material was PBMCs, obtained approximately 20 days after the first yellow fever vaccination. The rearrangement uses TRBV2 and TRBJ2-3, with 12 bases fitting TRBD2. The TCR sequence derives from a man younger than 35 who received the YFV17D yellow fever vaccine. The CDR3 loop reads CASSGLAGAKDTQYF. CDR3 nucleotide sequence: TGTGCCAGCAGTGGACTAGCGGGGGCGAAAGATACGCAGTATTTT.